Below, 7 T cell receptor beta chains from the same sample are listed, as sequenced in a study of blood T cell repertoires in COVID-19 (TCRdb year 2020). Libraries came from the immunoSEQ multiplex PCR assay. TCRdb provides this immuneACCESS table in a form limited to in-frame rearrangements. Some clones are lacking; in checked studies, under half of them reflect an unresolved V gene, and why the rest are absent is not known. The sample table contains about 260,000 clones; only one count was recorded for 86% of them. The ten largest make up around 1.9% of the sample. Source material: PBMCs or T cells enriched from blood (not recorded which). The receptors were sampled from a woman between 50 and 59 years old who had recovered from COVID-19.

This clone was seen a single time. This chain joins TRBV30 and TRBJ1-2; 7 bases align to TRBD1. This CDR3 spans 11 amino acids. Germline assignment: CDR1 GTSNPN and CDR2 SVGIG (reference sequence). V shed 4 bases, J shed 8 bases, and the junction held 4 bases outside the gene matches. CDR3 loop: CAWTTGPGYTF. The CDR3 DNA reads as TGTGCCTGGACGACAGGGCCCGGCTACACCTTC.

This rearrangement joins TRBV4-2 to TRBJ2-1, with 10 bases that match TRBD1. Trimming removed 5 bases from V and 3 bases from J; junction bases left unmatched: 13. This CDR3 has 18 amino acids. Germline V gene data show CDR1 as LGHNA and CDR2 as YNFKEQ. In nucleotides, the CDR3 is TGTGCCAGCAGCTTTCTCGGGACAGGGGACCCCCTCTACAATGAGCAGTTCTTC. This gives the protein CASSFLGTGDPLYNEQFF.

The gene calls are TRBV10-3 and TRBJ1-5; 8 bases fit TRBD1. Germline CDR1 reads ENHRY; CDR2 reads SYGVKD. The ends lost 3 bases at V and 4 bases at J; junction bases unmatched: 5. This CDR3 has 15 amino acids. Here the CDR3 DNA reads TGTGCCATCAGTGATTGGGGACAGGAAAATCAGCCCCAGCATTTT. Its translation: CAISDWGQENQPQHF.

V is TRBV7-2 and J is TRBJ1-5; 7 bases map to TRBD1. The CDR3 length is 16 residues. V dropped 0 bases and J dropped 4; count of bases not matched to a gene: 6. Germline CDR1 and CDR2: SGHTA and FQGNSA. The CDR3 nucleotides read TGTGCCAGCAGCTTAGCGCGCCAGGGGGTTAATCAGCCCCAGCATTTT. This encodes CASSLARQGVNQPQHF.

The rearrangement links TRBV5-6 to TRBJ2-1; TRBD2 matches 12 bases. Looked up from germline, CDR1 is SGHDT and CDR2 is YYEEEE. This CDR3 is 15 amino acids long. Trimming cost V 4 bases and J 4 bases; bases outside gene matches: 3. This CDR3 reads CASSPSGGAYNEQFF. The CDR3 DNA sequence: TGTGCCAGCAGCCCTAGCGGGGGGGCGTACAATGAGCAGTTCTTC.

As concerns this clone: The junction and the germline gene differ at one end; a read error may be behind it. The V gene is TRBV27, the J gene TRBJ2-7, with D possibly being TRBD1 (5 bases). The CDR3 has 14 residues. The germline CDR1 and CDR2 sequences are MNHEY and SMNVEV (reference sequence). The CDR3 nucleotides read TGTGCCAGCGGTTTTTTAGGGGCATCCTACGAGCAGTACTTC. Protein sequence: CASGFLGASYEQYF.

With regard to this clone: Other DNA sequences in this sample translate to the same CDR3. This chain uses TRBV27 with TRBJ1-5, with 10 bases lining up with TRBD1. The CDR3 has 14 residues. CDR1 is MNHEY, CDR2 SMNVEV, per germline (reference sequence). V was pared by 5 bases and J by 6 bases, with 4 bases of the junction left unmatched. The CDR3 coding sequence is TGTGCCAGCAGTCCCGGACAGGGGGGTCAGCCCCAGCATTTT. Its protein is CASSPGQGGQPQHF.